The 18 T cell receptor beta chains listed next were all sequenced from one sample in a study of tumor-infiltrating lymphocytes in primary liver carcinoma. Unsorted whole blood served as the source of blood RNA, and germline DNA was extracted as well. Starting from approximately 470 ng of total RNA, TCR beta cDNA was produced with a primer in the constant region. Libraries of TCR beta came from three nested multiplex PCR rounds with slightly modified ARM-PCR. TRBV1-TRBV30 forward primers and a C-beta reverse primer were used in the first two PCR rounds, which each ran for ten to eleven cycles. TCRdb reprocessed the multiplex PCR reads with MiXCR, giving one entry per CDR3 protein. The sample carries 330,000 or so distinct CDR3 sequences, around three fifths recorded once. Sequencing was carried out using peripheral blood. These receptor sequences come from a man aged 35 to 55 with primary liver carcinoma and hepatitis B virus infection.

The chain employs TRBV11-2 and TRBJ2-5, with 12 nucleotides matching TRBD1. This CDR3 is 16 amino acids long. Trimming took 1 base from V and 12 from J; bases not matched to a gene: 12. From germline, CDR1 is SGHAT and CDR2 FQNNGV. The CDR3 spells CASSLGDRGQQEAKYF. The CDR3 coding sequence is TGTGCCAGCAGCTTAGGGGACAGGGGGCAACAAGAGGCCAAGTACTTC.

Details on this clonotype: A read error is possible here, since a much larger clone lies one base away. This chain links TRBV12-3 or TRBV12-4 with TRBJ1-1; D is ambiguous. The CDR3 is made up of 14 amino acids. V was shortened by 5 bases and J by 4 bases, with 14 bases between the two germline ends. The CDR3 bases are TGTGCCAGCAGTGTGACATGGAAAGCCACTGAAGCTTTCTTT. Amino acid sequence: CASSVTWKATEAFF.

About this clonotype itself: It may be a read error: a sequence one base away is much more abundant. The chain uses TRBV4-1 and TRBJ1-5; TRBD1 is a possible D gene (6 bases). CDR3 length equals 15 residues. In germline, CDR1 is MGHRA, CDR2 YSYEKL. This CDR3 reads CAISQAQGSNQPQHF. The CDR3 DNA reads TGCGCCATCAGCCAGGCCCAGGGGAGCAATCAGCCCCAGCATTTT.

In regard to this clonotype: Because the CDR3 is missing its conserved closing phenylalanine or tryptophan, this is likely a read error. J is TRBJ1-2 and V is TRBV7-9, with 7 bases lining up with TRBD1. The CDR3 spans 12 residues. Germline CDR1 is SEHNR and CDR2 is FQNEAQ (reference sequence). The ends lost 6 bases at V and 8 bases at J; junction bases unmatched: 6. The CDR3 nucleotides are TGTGCCAGCAGTCGACAGGGCGGGGGCTACACCTAC. Translating it yields CASSRQGGGYTY.

This clonotype was observed a handful of times. The limits of the CDR3 on the DNA are not certain, so only TCRdb's listed CDR3 is given. V and J are TRBV12-3 or TRBV12-4 and TRBJ2-2; TRBD2 is taken as the D call from the table, unchecked against the DNA. The CDR3 is 13 amino acids in total, end residues counted. CDR3 amino acids: CGFGTGATGELLF.

This clonotype was observed at least ten times. V usage is TRBV12-3 or TRBV12-4 and J usage is TRBJ1-3; D is undetermined. V shed 6 bases and J shed 0 bases, with 9 bases lying between them. This CDR3 is 14 amino acids long. The CDR3 reads CASSRLNSGNTIYF. CDR3 sequence (DNA): TGTGCCAGCAGCCGACTGAACTCTGGAAACACCATATATTTT.

The rearrangement joins TRBV6-6 to TRBJ2-5, with D possibly matching TRBD1 (5 bases). This CDR3 is 13 amino acids long. V gave up 5 bases and J gave up 2 bases, with 9 bases separating them. Germline V gives CDR1 MNHNY, CDR2 SVGAGI (reference sequence). CDR3 DNA sequence: TGTGCCAGCAGTCGGACATTACAAGAGACCCAGTACTTC. The encoded protein is CASSRTLQETQYF.

As concerns this clonotype: Mismatch with germline at one junction end may stem from a read error. The chain recombines TRBV4-1 with TRBJ2-3; TRBD2 matches 9 bases. Germline-derived CDR1 and CDR2 are MGHRA and YSYEKL. The CDR3 is made up of 16 amino acids. The CDR3 sequence is CASIQLAGASTDTQYF. CDR3 sequence (DNA): TGCGCCAGCATCCAATTAGCGGGAGCGAGCACAGATACGCAGTATTTT.

This clonotype was counted a single time. One junction end disagrees with the germline gene, perhaps due to a read error. The rearrangement joins TRBV6-2 or TRBV6-3 to TRBJ2-7; 9 nucleotides align to TRBD2. This CDR3 is built from 15 residues. Germline V lookup: CDR1 MNHEY, CDR2 SVGEGT. The CDR3 DNA is TGTGCCATCAGCAATAGCGGGAGTTCCCTCTACGAGCAGTGCTTC. Protein sequence: CAISNSGSSLYEQCF.

The J gene is TRBJ2-2, the V gene TRBV11-2; TRBD2 agrees at 9 bases. This CDR3 is built from 16 residues. Germline V CDR1 and CDR2: SGHAT, FQNNGV. This chain's CDR3 is CTGSLQPSGITGELFF. In nucleotides, the CDR3 is TGTACCGGCAGTTTACAGCCTAGCGGGATCACCGGGGAGCTGTTTTTT.

This clonotype was counted only a few times. This may be a read error, as it is one base from a much larger clone. The chain uses TRBV29-1 and TRBJ2-2; tentatively, D is TRBD2 (6 bases). The CDR3 has 16 amino acids. CDR1 SQVTM and CDR2 ANQGSEA come from the germline V gene. Between the trimmed V and J ends, which lost 0 bases and 6 bases, there was a span of 17 bases. CDR3 in DNA: TGCAGCGTTGAAGATCGGGGACGGGGGAAGCCCGGGGAGCTGTTTTTT. Translating it yields CSVEDRGRGKPGELFF.

In regard to this clonotype: The germline gene is not matched at one end of the junction; a read error may be the cause. This chain joins TRBV12-3 or TRBV12-4 and TRBJ2-1; the match to TRBD1 covers 7 bases. The CDR3 is made up of 15 amino acids. CDR3 in DNA: TGTGCCAGCAGTTTGGACAGGCGCCACTACATTGAGCAGTTCTTC. Translation: CASSLDRRHYIEQFF.

Concerning this clonotype: This clone may be a read error of a much larger clone one base away. The chain joins TRBV30 to TRBJ2-1; possible D gene TRBD2, 5 bases. Trimming left V 0 bases short and J 8 bases short, with 17 bases between. CDR1 is GTSNPN and CDR2 is SVGIG in the germline V gene (reference sequence). The CDR3 totals 15 residues. The DNA for the CDR3 is TGTGCCTGGAGTGTATCTGGAGGCCCTGGGGATGAGCAGTTCTTC. This translates into CAWSVSGGPGDEQFF.

The CDR3 bases are TGTGCCAGCAGTTACCTGGGTAGTGCACTAGATACGCAGTATTTT. It codes for CASSYLGSALDTQYF. The V gene is TRBV6-6, the J gene TRBJ2-3; D is unclear. V was trimmed by 2 bases and J by 5 bases, leaving 14 bases between them. The CDR3 has 15 residues. Per the germline V gene, CDR1 is MNHNY and CDR2 is SVGAGI (reference sequence).

On this clonotype itself: Relative to the germline gene, one junction end is altered; a read error may explain this. The chain carries TRBV10-3 and TRBJ1-2, with D maybe TRBD1 (6 bases). The CDR3 spans 15 residues. The germline V gene has CDR1 ENHRY and CDR2 SYGVKD. The CDR3 is CSISDRQHRAYGYTF. The CDR3 region has the DNA TGTTCCATCAGTGACCGGCAGCACAGGGCGTATGGCTACACCTTC.

The gene calls are TRBV24-1 and TRBJ2-7; a weak D match, TRBD1 (5 bases). With 3 bases removed from V and 6 bases from J, the gap between germline ends came to 11 bases. This CDR3 comprises 13 residues. Looked up from germline, CDR1 is KGHDR and CDR2 is SFDVKD. In nucleotides, the CDR3 is TGTGCCACCAGTGATACCCAGGGAAGCGAGCAGTACTTC. Residues: CATSDTQGSEQYF.

This clonotype is deemed medium-sized. The chain links TRBV11-3 to TRBJ1-1; 9 nucleotides align to TRBD1. Germline lookup yields CDR1 SGHNT and CDR2 YENEEA. CDR3 length equals 13 residues. V dropped 5 bases and J dropped 3; count of bases not matched to a gene: 1. The CDR3 here is CASSRQGDTEAFF. DNA for the CDR3: TGTGCCAGCAGCCGACAGGGGGACACTGAAGCTTTCTTT. Drawing the rest from reference TRBV11-3 and TRBJ1-1, the complete variable domain is EAGVVQSPRYKIIEKKQPVAFWCNPISGHNTLYWYLQNLGQGPELLIRYENEEAVDDSQLPKDRFSAERLKGVDSTLKIQPAELGDSAVYLCASSRQGDTEAFFGQGTRLTVV.

CDR3 DNA sequence: TGTGCCAGCAGTTCCACTACGGGAGGCAATCAGCCCCAGCATTTT. Translated: CASSSTTGGNQPQHF. This chain links TRBV28 with TRBJ1-5; no firm D call. Germline CDR1 and CDR2: MDHEN and SYDVKM. The germline V and J ends were trimmed by 4 bases and 2 bases, with 12 bases remaining between them. This CDR3 has 15 amino acids.